The 30 T cell receptor beta chains given below trace back to one sample, sequenced in a study of beta chain features in type 1 diabetes. As every portion of the isolated RNA was reverse transcribed, the sequencing read expressed TCRB transcripts. Profiled with immunoSEQ multiplex PCR; TCRdb holds only in-frame clones, not every one. Here the sample spans 130,000 to 150,000 clones, around 8.7% being singletons. Sequencing used central memory CD4+ T cells from blood. Receptor source: a man in his late teens or twenties in good health.

The chain joins TRBV4-1 to TRBJ2-7, with D tentatively TRBD2 (5 bases). With 1 base removed from V and 6 bases from J, the gap between germline ends came to 13 bases. The CDR3 covers 14 residues. Germline V gene lookup returns CDR1 MGHRA and CDR2 YSYEKL. The CDR3, as DNA: TGCGCCAGCAGCCAAGGCCTTAGAGGGCCCGAGCAGTACTTC. Residues: CASSQGLRGPEQYF.

This clone has more than one count but fewer than ten. The chain recombines TRBV7-6 with TRBJ2-7; 13 nucleotides align to TRBD2. The germline gives CDR1 SGHVS, CDR2 FNYEAQ. The CDR3 loop spans 16 amino acids. Trimming removed 5 bases from V and 9 bases from J; junction bases left unmatched: 13. The CDR3 DNA reads TGTGCCAGCAGCAACAGTAGACTAGCGGGGGGACGCACGCAGTACTTC. Protein: CASSNSRLAGGRTQYF.

This clone came up many times. The chain couples TRBV5-1 to TRBJ2-4, with 12 bases lining up with TRBD2. This CDR3 comprises 16 residues. V was pared by 4 bases and J by 8 bases, with 10 bases of the junction left unmatched. Germline values: CDR1 SGHRS, CDR2 YFSETQ. CDR3 sequence reads: CASSIKATSGGDIQYF. CDR3 bases: TGCGCCAGCAGCATCAAGGCGACTAGCGGGGGTGACATTCAGTACTTC.

This clone occurred many times. The chain combines TRBV19 with TRBJ2-5; no clear D. V was pared by 3 bases and J by 4 bases, with 12 bases between. CDR1 and CDR2 (germline): LNHDA, SQIVND (reference sequence). The CDR3 sequence is 14 residues long. The CDR3 nucleotides are TGTGCCAGTAGTATCTCACGAGCCGTAGAGACCCAGTACTTC. This sequence encodes CASSISRAVETQYF.

The chain is built from TRBV9 and TRBJ1-2, with 8 bases identical to TRBD1. This CDR3 spans 12 amino acids. Unmatched junction bases numbered 1, after V lost 3 bases and J lost 6 bases. Germline V lookup: CDR1 SGDLS, CDR2 YYNGEE. CDR3 region: CASSAGGDGYTF. CDR3 in DNA: TGTGCCAGCAGCGCAGGGGGCGATGGCTACACCTTC. The full variable domain, in which reference TRBV9 and TRBJ1-2 provide the parts outside the CDR3, is DSGVTQTPKHLITATGQRVTLRCSPRSGDLSVYWYQQSLDQGLQFLIQYYNGEERAKGNILERFSAQQFPDLHSELNLSSLELGDSALYFCASSAGGDGYTFGSGTRLTVV.

V gene TRBV6-1 combines with J gene TRBJ2-7; a weak D match, TRBD1 (5 bases). The germline CDR1 and CDR2 sequences are MNHNS and SASEGT. The V and J ends lost 7 bases and 4 bases respectively, with 20 bases between them. The CDR3 is 15 residues long. CDR3 bases: TGTGCCAGCATAGACAGTTCCCCCGGGTCATACGAGCAGTACTTC. Translating it yields CASIDSSPGSYEQYF.

In this sample, this clone turned up a few times. V gene TRBV2 combines with J gene TRBJ1-2; D is ambiguous. This CDR3 has 12 residues. Germline CDR1 is SNHLY and CDR2 is FYNNEI. The V and J ends lost 7 bases and 4 bases respectively, with 10 bases between them. The CDR3 protein is CASTTGIYGYTF. DNA of the CDR3: TGTGCCAGCACTACGGGGATCTATGGCTACACCTTC.

This clone was seen only a few times. CDR3 protein: CASSLYPINTGELFF. The CDR3 bases are TGTGCCAGCAGTTTATATCCTATTAACACCGGGGAGCTGTTTTTT. V usage is TRBV28 and J usage is TRBJ2-2; D unclear. V was shortened by 1 base and J by 2 bases, with 8 bases between the two germline ends. CDR1 and CDR2 (germline): MDHEN, SYDVKM. The CDR3 has 15 residues.

This clone was recorded a few times. V is TRBV21-1 and J is TRBJ2-7; the D call in the table, TRBD1, was not verified against the DNA. TRBV21-1 is marked as a pseudogene. The CDR3 is made up of 15 amino acids. The CDR3, as DNA: TGTGCCAGCAGTATCACCAACGGTGGGCCATACGAGCAGTACTTC. It codes for CASSITNGGPYEQYF.

This rearrangement joins TRBV4-2 to TRBJ1-3; 10 positions agree with TRBD1. This CDR3 comprises 15 residues. With V trimmed by 4 bases and J by 4 bases, 4 bases remained unmatched. Germline assignment: CDR1 LGHNA and CDR2 YNFKEQ. The CDR3 loop reads CASSPDRGPGNTIYF. The DNA of the CDR3 is TGTGCCAGCAGCCCAGACAGGGGGCCCGGAAACACCATATATTTT.

Only a few counts were recorded for this clone. The chain is built from TRBV5-1 and TRBJ2-3, with D possibly matching TRBD2 (5 bases). The CDR3 runs to 16 residues. Looked up from germline, CDR1 is SGHRS and CDR2 is YFSETQ. Trimming removed 1 base at V and 0 bases at J, with 12 bases between. The CDR3: CASSLSSGASTDTQYF. As DNA, the CDR3 is TGCGCCAGCAGCTTGTCAAGCGGAGCTAGCACAGATACGCAGTATTTT.

This clone showed up just a few times. This rearrangement joins TRBV7-6 to TRBJ2-5; D may be TRBD2 (6 bases). V was shortened by 4 bases and J by 5 bases, with 11 bases between the two germline ends. The CDR3 sequence is 13 residues long. The V gene's germline CDR1 is SGHVS and CDR2 FNYEAQ. DNA of the CDR3: TGTGCCAGCAGCTATAGCGGTCGGGAGACCCAGTACTTC. Translating it yields CASSYSGRETQYF.

This chain connects TRBV7-9 to TRBJ1-5, with D maybe TRBD1 (5 bases). V was shortened by 0 bases and J by 1 base, with 7 bases between the two germline ends. Germline lookup yields CDR1 SEHNR and CDR2 FQNEAQ (reference sequence). This CDR3 region has 15 residues. CDR3 nucleotide sequence: TGTGCCAGCAGCTTAGCGGGGCCAAGCAATCAGCCCCAGCATTTT. Protein sequence: CASSLAGPSNQPQHF. Filled out from reference TRBV7-9 and TRBJ1-5, the complete variable domain reads DTGVSQNPRHKITKRGQNVTFRCDPISEHNRLYWYRQTLGQGPEFLTYFQNEAQLEKSRLLSDRFSAERPKGSFSTLEIQRTEQGDSAMYLCASSLAGPSNQPQHFGDGTRLSIL.

The chain carries TRBV28 and TRBJ2-5, with D tentatively TRBD1 (6 bases). Germline CDR1 MDHEN, CDR2 SYDVKM. There are 15 residues in the CDR3. V shed 3 bases and J shed 4 bases, with 15 bases lying between them. The CDR3: CASSFGQGHLETQYF. The DNA of the CDR3 is TGTGCCAGCAGTTTCGGTCAGGGACACTTAGAGACCCAGTACTTC. Full variable domain (remainder filled in from reference TRBV28 and TRBJ2-5): DVKVTQSSRYLVKRTGEKVFLECVQDMDHENMFWYRQDPGLGLRLIYFSYDVKMKEKGDIPEGYSVSREKKERFSLILESASTNQTSMYLCASSFGQGHLETQYFGPGTRLLVL.

This chain joins TRBV7-2 and TRBJ2-3, with TRBD2 identical over 8 bases. Trimming cost V 0 bases and J 0 bases; bases outside gene matches: 2. Germline CDR1 SGHTA, CDR2 FQGNSA. The CDR3 sequence is 16 residues long. The CDR3, as DNA: TGTGCCAGCAGCTTAGCTAGCGGGGTGAGCACAGATACGCAGTATTTT. It encodes CASSLASGVSTDTQYF.

This clone was picked up a small number of times. V and J are TRBV18 and TRBJ2-5; 9 bases map to TRBD1. V trimming: 3 bases; J trimming: 4 bases; junction bases outside the gene matches: 6. The CDR3 length is 15 residues. The germline V gene encodes CDR1 KGHSH and CDR2 LQKENI. The CDR3 DNA sequence: TGTGCCAGCTCACCTAGGGGACAGGGTGGAGAGACCCAGTACTTC. Its protein product is CASSPRGQGGETQYF.

CDR3 loop: CASSLDYGGSTDTQYF. In nucleotides, the CDR3 is TGTGCCAGCAGCTTAGATTACGGGGGGAGCACAGATACGCAGTATTTT. This chain joins TRBV7-2 and TRBJ2-3; 7 bases agree with TRBD2. CDR3 size: 16 residues. CDR1 is SGHTA and CDR2 is FQGNSA in the germline V gene. V lost 1 base to trimming and J lost 0 bases; unmatched junction nucleotides: 4.

The chain combines TRBV9 with TRBJ2-3, with 9 bases identical to TRBD1. Unmatched junction bases numbered 8, after V lost 4 bases and J lost 2 bases. The CDR3 totals 16 residues. Germline CDR1 SGDLS, CDR2 YYNGEE. The CDR3 DNA sequence: TGTGCCAGCAGCACCGGACAGGGGACAACCACAGATACGCAGTATTTT. This gives the protein CASSTGQGTTTDTQYF.

This clone was detected a few times. The chain carries TRBV10-3 and TRBJ2-3; TRBD1 agrees at 8 bases. There are 14 residues in the CDR3. Germline values: CDR1 ENHRY, CDR2 SYGVKD. With 4 bases clipped from V and 6 bases from J, the junction kept 6 bases outside the gene matches. In DNA form, the CDR3 reads TGTGCCATCAGTGCTAGACAGGGGCTTGATACGCAGTATTTT. Translation: CAISARQGLDTQYF.

This clone has just a few counts. The chain uses TRBV7-2 and TRBJ2-5; 10 bases map to TRBD2. J lost 7 bases, V lost 7 bases, and 6 bases had no gene match. Germline CDR1 and CDR2: SGHTA and FQGNSA. CDR3 size: 13 residues. CDR3 DNA sequence: TGTGCCAGCACGAGCGGGGGGGGATGGACCCAGTACTTC. Its protein is CASTSGGGWTQYF.

This clone was detected a few times. This sample includes further DNA sequences coding for the same CDR3. The rearrangement uses TRBV5-1 and TRBJ2-6; perhaps TRBD1 as D (5 bases). Trimming removed 0 bases at V and 0 bases at J, with 7 bases between. The CDR3 spans 16 residues. Germline CDR1 SGHRS, CDR2 YFSETQ. The CDR3 region is CASSLGQGSGANVLTF. In nucleotides, the CDR3 is TGCGCCAGCAGCTTGGGGCAGGGCTCTGGGGCCAACGTCCTGACTTTC.

The sample holds a few counts of this clone. This sequence joins TRBV11-3 and TRBJ2-5, with D perhaps matching TRBD2 (7 bases). The CDR3 is made up of 15 amino acids. V was pared by 3 bases and J by 7 bases, with 18 bases between. From germline, CDR1 is SGHNT and CDR2 YENEEA. DNA of the CDR3: TGTGCCAGCAGCTTGGACGGGGGGCCGGAGGGGACCCAGTACTTC. This codes for CASSLDGGPEGTQYF.

The chain combines TRBV6-4 with TRBJ2-1; 13 bases fit TRBD2. Trimming cost V 0 bases and J 7 bases; bases outside gene matches: 6. CDR1 and CDR2 from the germline V gene are MRHNA and SNTAGT. This CDR3 spans 17 amino acids. This CDR3 is CASSDSVGTSGVNEQFF. CDR3 bases: TGTGCCAGCAGTGACTCTGTCGGGACTAGCGGGGTAAATGAGCAGTTCTTC.

This clone was seen a handful of times. Other nucleotide sequences from this sample produce the same CDR3. The rearrangement uses TRBV6-5 and TRBJ2-5, with D possibly TRBD1 on 5 matching bases. Germline V gives CDR1 MNHEY, CDR2 SVGAGI. The CDR3 is 15 amino acids. Trimming left V 2 bases short and J 2 bases short, with 12 bases between. CDR3 protein: CASSYGPGQQETQYF. The CDR3 DNA sequence: TGTGCCAGCAGTTACGGTCCAGGGCAACAAGAGACCCAGTACTTC.

The rearrangement links TRBV7-2 to TRBJ2-1, with D unresolved. CDR3 length equals 16 residues. Germline CDR1 and CDR2: SGHTA and FQGNSA. V shed 1 base and J shed 2 bases, with 12 bases lying between them. CDR3 amino acids: CASSLDGQRAYNEQFF. The CDR3 bases are TGTGCCAGCAGCTTAGACGGCCAGCGAGCCTACAATGAGCAGTTCTTC. The whole variable domain, remainder taken from reference TRBV7-2 and TRBJ2-1, is GAGVSQSPSNKVTEKGKDVELRCDPISGHTALYWYRQSLGQGLEFLIYFQGNSAPDKSGLPSDRFSAERTGGSVSTLTIQRTQQEDSAVYLCASSLDGQRAYNEQFFGPGTRLTVL.

V and J are TRBV29-1 and TRBJ2-3; no clear D. The V gene's germline CDR1 is SQVTM and CDR2 ANQGSEA. The CDR3 extends over 15 amino acids. Trimming pared 2 bases from V and 1 base from J, leaving 13 bases between. CDR3 residues: CSVEFSAAGTDTQYF. DNA for the CDR3: TGCAGCGTTGAATTCAGTGCGGCCGGCACAGATACGCAGTATTTT.

The CDR3 sequence: CARRSSYNSPLHF. CDR3 bases: TGTGCTCGGAGGAGCTCCTATAATTCACCCCTCCACTTT. The chain carries TRBV30 and TRBJ1-6; D unresolved. Per germline, CDR1 GTSNPN and CDR2 SVGIG (reference sequence). CDR3 length equals 13 residues. The variable domain in full, completed from reference TRBV30 and TRBJ1-6, reads SQTIHQWPATLVQPVGSPLSLECTVEGTSNPNLYWYRQAAGRGLQLLFYSVGIGQISSEVPQNLSASRPQDRQFILSSKKLLLSDSGFYLCARRSSYNSPLHFGNGTRLTVT.

In this sample, this clone turned up a few times. The V and J genes are TRBV27 and TRBJ1-4; D remains ambiguous. Looked up from germline, CDR1 is MNHEY and CDR2 is SMNVEV (reference sequence). The CDR3 sequence is 16 residues long. V lost 5 bases and J lost 7, with 20 bases in between. CDR3 sequence: CASSALSMPGGEKLFF. The CDR3 DNA follows: TGTGCCAGCAGTGCCCTGTCAATGCCAGGAGGTGAAAAACTGTTTTTT.

CDR3 in DNA: TGTGCCAGCAGCGAAAACAGGGGTCCCTCCTACGAGCAGTACTTC. Encoded protein: CASSENRGPSYEQYF. This chain links TRBV7-6 with TRBJ2-7; 7 positions match TRBD1. Per the germline V gene, CDR1 is SGHVS and CDR2 is FNYEAQ. Unmatched junction bases numbered 7, after V lost 5 bases and J lost 0 bases. The CDR3 is 15 amino acids. Full variable domain (remainder filled in from reference TRBV7-6 and TRBJ2-7): GAGVSQSPRYKVTKRGQDVALRCDPISGHVSLYWYRQALGQGPEFLTYFNYEAQQDKSGLPNDRFSAERPEGSISTLTIQRTEQRDSAMYRCASSENRGPSYEQYFGPGTRLTVT.

This clone occurred a few times. This sequence joins TRBV18 and TRBJ2-1; TRBD1 matches 8 bases. The V segment lost 6 bases and the J segment 4 bases; nucleotides outside the gene matches: 8. Germline-derived CDR1 and CDR2 are KGHSH and LQKENI. The CDR3 is 15 amino acids. This CDR3 is CASSPDRALYNEQFF. CDR3 nucleotides: TGTGCCAGCTCTCCGGACAGGGCCCTTTACAATGAGCAGTTCTTC.